This T cell receptor beta chain was profiled in a study of T cell clusters in autoimmune cytopenias. Study summary: TRB sequencing had a median about 50,000 reads and approximately 2,200 distinct clonotypes per sample.

Overall study results and limits: Healthy donors had approximately 3.3-fold more exclusive TRB clusters than active autoimmune hepatitis patients. TRB repertoire shifts in secondary cytopenia and chronic lymphocytic leukemia mostly reflected lymphoma, not autoimmunity. Primary autoimmune cytopenia patients appeared to lack physiological T cell clusters present in healthy donors.

Concerning this clonotype itself: The antigen is unknown.

TRB rearrangements were amplified by touch-down multiplex PCR with mixed TRB-A/B primers. For each CDR3 protein, TCRdb gives one entry from its re-call of the multiplex PCR reads, without DNA. The repertoire table contains some 6,000 distinct CDR3 sequences. Germline V gene lookup returns CDR1 MDHEN and CDR2 SYDVKM. The CDR3 covers 11 residues. TRB amplification used 250 ng of peripheral blood genomic DNA. The sequencing sample was made of peripheral blood. The sequence came from a human donor with an autoimmune cytopenia or autoimmune hepatitis (not recorded which). The V gene is TRBV28, the J gene TRBJ1-2. The CDR3 sequence is CAAYTYYGYTF.